This T cell receptor (beta chain) is drawn from a study of radiation and T cells in renal cell carcinoma. Study at large: Nephrectomy followed 15 Gy stereotactic body radiation by 4 weeks.

The protocol was immunoSEQ multiplex PCR, while the TCRdb copy is restricted to in-frame clones and leaves out a portion. The repertoire holds approximately 110,000 clones, around 83% seen once, with about 3% in the top ten. Comments on this clone: The antigen is not known.

This sample's time point: baseline pretreatment blood. This sample's treatment: 15 Gy SBRT to primary tumor, nephrectomy 4 weeks later. V dropped 5 bases and J dropped 5 bases, with 13 bases sitting between them. The CDR3 sequence is 13 residues long. Looked up from germline, CDR1 is SEHNR and CDR2 is FQNEAQ (reference sequence). General study points: Top tumor clonotypes rose in blood 2 weeks post-radiation, then contracted.

The chain uses TRBV7-9 and TRBJ2-7; D is possibly TRBD2 (5 bases). Here the sequenced sample was blood, taken from a patient whose treatment included radiotherapy and nephrectomy. The source of this sequence is a woman aged 60-70 years with renal cell carcinoma. This CDR3 is CASSLPIGDEQYF. For the CDR3, the DNA is TGTGCCAGCAGCCTGCCCATCGGGGACGAGCAGTACTTC.